This entry lists 21 T cell receptor beta chains sequenced from one sample in a study of blood T cell repertoires in COVID-19. Repertoires were generated with immunoSEQ multiplex PCR, while TCRdb's copy carries only in-frame clones and drops some. The sample has about 350,000 clones, around nine tenths seen once. Sequenced sample: peripheral blood. These receptors all stem from a woman between 70 and 85 years old with COVID-19, enrolled during active disease.

Here the CDR3 DNA reads TGTGCCACCAGTGACCCTGGACAGGAGCATGGCTACACCTTC. Residues: CATSDPGQEHGYTF. The V and J genes are TRBV24-1 and TRBJ1-2; 7 nucleotides match TRBD1. Germline V gene data show CDR1 as KGHDR and CDR2 as SFDVKD. J gave up 6 bases and V 4 bases, and 7 bases lay outside the gene matches. This CDR3 region has 14 residues.

The rearrangement joins TRBV6-6 to TRBJ1-2; D gene ambiguous. Germline-derived CDR1 and CDR2 are MNHNY and SVGAGI (reference sequence). The CDR3 has 13 residues. Trimming removed 0 bases at V and 6 bases at J, with 8 bases between. CDR3 DNA sequence: TGTGCCAGCAGTTACTCAGAGGGTAATGGCTACACCTTC. Translation gives CASSYSEGNGYTF.

The rearrangement links TRBV2 to TRBJ2-7; 8 nucleotides line up with TRBD2. This CDR3 is 15 amino acids long. V lost 2 bases to trimming and J lost 2 bases; unmatched junction nucleotides: 5. Germline V CDR1 and CDR2: SNHLY, FYNNEI. The CDR3 nucleotides are TGTGCCAGCAGTGAAAAACAGCGGGAGACCTACGAGCAGTACTTC. It yields the protein CASSEKQRETYEQYF.

The chain uses TRBV5-1 and TRBJ2-2; no definite D call. Per germline, CDR1 SGHRS and CDR2 YFSETQ. The CDR3 has 16 residues. The V gene lost 0 bases and the J gene lost 0 bases, with 9 bases spanning the gap. The CDR3, as DNA: TGCGCCAGCAGCTTGGGTATCTCGGCGAACACCGGGGAGCTGTTTTTT. It specifies CASSLGISANTGELFF.

This chain uses TRBV18 with TRBJ2-5; D is perhaps TRBD1 (7 bases). Germline V gives CDR1 KGHSH, CDR2 LQKENI. Trimming shortened V by 6 bases and J by 4 bases, and 21 bases separated the two germline ends. The CDR3 runs 16 residues. The CDR3 reads CASSPGGSRRAETQYF. The CDR3 region has the DNA TGTGCCAGCTCGCCAGGGGGGTCCCGGAGGGCAGAGACCCAGTACTTC. Using reference TRBV18 and TRBJ2-5 for the parts outside the CDR3, the full variable domain is NAGVMQNPRHLVRRRGQEARLRCSPMKGHSHVYWYRQLPEEGLKFMVYLQKENIIDESGMPKERFSAEFPKEGPSILRIQQVVRGDSAAYFCASSPGGSRRAETQYFGPGTRLLVL.

V usage is TRBV4-1 and J usage is TRBJ2-3, with D possibly matching TRBD1 (6 bases). CDR1 is MGHRA and CDR2 is YSYEKL in the germline V gene. This CDR3 is built from 15 residues. The ends were cut back, 0 bases at V and 6 bases at J, with 13 bases in the middle. The CDR3, as DNA: TGCGCCAGCAGCCAAGATCAGGGGCCCGTGGATACGCAGTATTTT. It translates to CASSQDQGPVDTQYF.

The V gene is TRBV30, the J gene TRBJ1-6; possible D gene TRBD1, 5 bases. The CDR3 is made up of 12 amino acids. With 3 bases removed from V and 15 bases from J, the gap between germline ends came to 15 bases. Germline V gene lookup returns CDR1 GTSNPN and CDR2 SVGIG (reference sequence). Here the CDR3 DNA reads TGTGCCTGGAGAAGGGGTACGGGGGTCCTCCACTTT. Translation gives CAWRRGTGVLHF.

The chain joins TRBV27 to TRBJ2-7; D not certain. Germline lookup yields CDR1 MNHEY and CDR2 SMNVEV (reference sequence). Trimming took 6 bases from V and 9 from J, leaving 9 bases between them. The CDR3 length is 10 residues. The CDR3, as DNA: TGTGCCAGCAGCCCCTTCAGGCAGTACTTC. Its protein is CASSPFRQYF.

This chain uses TRBV6-5 with TRBJ1-6; possible D gene TRBD1, 6 bases. V lost 6 bases and J 6 bases, leaving 15 bases between the germline ends. The germline V gene has CDR1 MNHEY and CDR2 SVGAGI. The CDR3 runs 15 residues. The CDR3 nucleotides read TGTGCCAGCAGCTACACCAGGGGCCTTAATTCACCCCTCCACTTT. Protein sequence: CASSYTRGLNSPLHF.

This clone was found a few times. CDR3 sequence: CASTRDRHYNEQFF. The CDR3 DNA follows: TGTGCCAGCACCAGGGACAGGCACTACAATGAGCAGTTCTTC. The chain links TRBV6-6 to TRBJ2-1, with 8 bases matching TRBD1. The CDR3 spans 14 residues. Germline CDR1 reads MNHNY; CDR2 reads SVGAGI (reference sequence). V was pared by 7 bases and J by 3 bases, with 5 bases of the junction left unmatched.

V gene TRBV5-1 combines with J gene TRBJ2-1, with 16 bases identical to TRBD2. The trim removed 4 bases at V and 7 bases at J, leaving 17 bases unmatched. The length of the CDR3 is 20 residues. The V gene's germline CDR1 is SGHRS and CDR2 YFSETQ. The CDR3 DNA follows: TGCGCCAGCAGCCGAGCCGGGACTAGCGGGGGGGCCGGTCAGTCAAATGAGCAGTTCTTC. Its protein product is CASSRAGTSGGAGQSNEQFF.

This clone came up a few times. The J gene is TRBJ2-2, the V gene TRBV19; possibly TRBD1 for D (6 bases). CDR3 size: 13 residues. Germline loops: CDR1 LNHDA, CDR2 SQIVND (reference sequence). V gave up 7 bases and J gave up 7 bases, with 13 bases separating them. The CDR3 sequence: CASNLRGGGELFF. The CDR3 region has the DNA TGTGCCAGTAATTTACGAGGGGGCGGGGAGCTGTTTTTT.

Only a few counts were recorded for this clone. This chain links TRBV19 with TRBJ2-7; 10 bases are a match to TRBD2. Germline V gene data show CDR1 as LNHDA and CDR2 as SQIVND (reference sequence). Trimming took 5 bases from V and 3 from J; bases not matched to a gene: 7. This CDR3 is built from 15 residues. CDR3 region: CASSAGLAENYEQYF. As DNA, the CDR3 is TGTGCCAGTAGTGCCGGACTAGCGGAGAACTACGAGCAGTACTTC.

This chain joins TRBV10-3 and TRBJ1-2; maybe TRBD1 (5 bases). V was pared by 8 bases and J by 7 bases, with 11 bases between. Germline lookup yields CDR1 ENHRY and CDR2 SYGVKD. The CDR3 loop spans 11 amino acids. CDR3 nucleotides: TGTGCCATCGGGACTGACACTGGCTACACCTTC. It translates to CAIGTDTGYTF.

This rearrangement joins TRBV10-3 to TRBJ1-4; the D is unclear. Germline CDR1 and CDR2: ENHRY and SYGVKD. Trimming cost V 2 bases and J 12 bases, with 16 bases left between them. CDR3 length equals 14 residues. CDR3 bases: TGTGCCATCAGTGAGCCTAGTCCGGGGTCGGAACTGTTTTTT. Protein sequence: CAISEPSPGSELFF.

This rearrangement joins TRBV18 to TRBJ2-2, with D perhaps TRBD2 (5 bases). Germline assignment: CDR1 KGHSH and CDR2 LQKENI. The CDR3 loop spans 16 amino acids. V lost 2 bases and J 3 bases, leaving 13 bases between the germline ends. The CDR3 nucleotides read TGTGCCAGCTCACCATTGGAGGTCTTCGACACCGGGGAGCTGTTTTTT. It specifies CASSPLEVFDTGELFF.

This clone was recorded a few times. The CDR3 spells CASSHPLGPNTGELFF. The CDR3 bases are TGCGCCAGCAGCCACCCATTGGGGCCGAACACCGGGGAGCTGTTTTTT. V is TRBV4-1 and J is TRBJ2-2, with a possible D match to TRBD1 (5 bases). CDR3 size: 16 residues. V was clipped by 3 bases and J by 0 bases, with 11 bases between them. In germline, CDR1 is MGHRA, CDR2 YSYEKL.

This clone was counted a single time. The chain uses TRBV7-2 and TRBJ2-7; TRBD2 is a possible D gene (5 bases). The V and J ends lost 1 base and 7 bases respectively, with 20 bases between them. The germline V gene encodes CDR1 SGHTA and CDR2 FQGNSA. The CDR3 has 16 residues. CDR3 amino acids: CASSLEAASSPYEQYF. CDR3 sequence (DNA): TGTGCCAGCAGCTTAGAAGCGGCTAGTTCGCCGTATGAGCAGTACTTC.

V and J are TRBV2 and TRBJ1-3, with TRBD1 as a possible D gene (6 bases). Germline assignment: CDR1 SNHLY and CDR2 FYNNEI. This CDR3 is built from 15 residues. V was clipped by 8 bases and J by 1 base, with 15 bases between them. CDR3 bases: TGTGCCAGCGGGCGGGCAGGGGAATCTGGAAACACCATATATTTT. Protein product: CASGRAGESGNTIYF.

This clone was seen more than once but under ten times. The chain links TRBV6-5 to TRBJ1-1, with a weak D call TRBD1 (5 bases). With 6 bases removed from V and 4 bases from J, the gap between germline ends came to 12 bases. CDR1 MNHEY and CDR2 SVGAGI come from the germline V gene. CDR3 length: 13 residues. The DNA for the CDR3 is TGTGCCAGCAGAACGCTGGGGGGCACTGAAGCTTTCTTT. It codes for CASRTLGGTEAFF.

The chain recombines TRBV5-1 with TRBJ1-1; TRBD1 might be the D (5 bases). The V and J ends lost 4 bases and 0 bases respectively, with 16 bases between them. The CDR3 is made up of 16 amino acids. Per germline, CDR1 SGHRS and CDR2 YFSETQ. The CDR3 protein is CASSGSSGEVNTEAFF. The CDR3, as DNA: TGCGCCAGCAGCGGCAGCTCGGGGGAGGTGAACACTGAAGCTTTCTTT.